This is a list of T cell receptor beta chains from one sample in a study of immune evolution from preneoplasia to lung adenocarcinoma. Using immunoSEQ multiplex PCR, the repertoire was profiled, and TCRdb retains in-frame clones only, with some absent. The sample contains tens of thousands of clones, 74% of which appear only once. Sequencing input: FFPE invasive lung adenocarcinoma tissue. All receptors derive from a person in their 60s with lung adenocarcinoma. Both conserved end residues are part of each CDR3. D genes are given only for firm matches. Size tells how often a clone was seen (once, few, many) or the class of an expanded clone, and some rows leave it out.

clone size	D gene	V gene	J gene	CDR3 protein	CDR3 DNA
-	TRBD2	TRBV9	TRBJ2-7	CASSPRGSSYEQYF	TGTGCCAGCAGCCCGCGGGGGAGCTCCTACGAGCAGTACTTC
-	TRBD1	TRBV27	TRBJ1-2	CASNWDRDDGYTF	TGTGCCAGCAACTGGGACAGGGACGATGGCTACACCTTC
-	TRBD1	TRBV27	TRBJ2-7	CASSLHRGGYEQYF	TGTGCCAGCAGTTTACACAGGGGCGGATACGAGCAGTACTTC
few	-	TRBV18	TRBJ2-1	CASSPRGLRDEQFF	TGTGCCAGCTCACCACGCGGTCTGAGGGATGAGCAGTTCTTC
-	TRBD2	TRBV2	TRBJ2-7	CASNLAGATDEQYF	TGTGCCAGCAACCTAGCGGGAGCGACTGACGAGCAGTACTTC
few	-	TRBV19	TRBJ1-1	CASSIAGQGHEAFF	TGTGCCAGTAGTATAGCCGGACAAGGCCATGAAGCTTTCTTT
-	TRBD1	TRBV5-4	TRBJ2-7	CASSQTGQGYEQYF	TGTGCCAGCAGCCAGACCGGACAGGGTTACGAGCAGTACTTC
few	-	TRBV11-2	TRBJ1-2	CASSPGGYGYTF	TGTGCCAGCAGCCCGGGAGGCTATGGCTACACCTTC
-	-	TRBV5-1	TRBJ2-3	CASSLGQADTQYF	TGCGCCAGCAGCTTGGGTCAGGCAGATACGCAGTATTTT
-	-	TRBV9	TRBJ2-1	CASSSRDKQYNEQFF	TGTGCCAGCAGCTCCCGGGACAAACAATACAATGAGCAGTTCTTC
few	TRBD2	TRBV29-1	TRBJ2-7	CSAQTGTSGSYEQYF	TGCAGCGCTCAAACCGGGACTAGCGGGAGCTACGAGCAGTACTTC
-	-	TRBV10-3	TRBJ1-1	CAITRTENTEAFF	TGTGCCATCACCAGGACAGAGAACACTGAAGCTTTCTTT
few	TRBD2	TRBV6-6	TRBJ2-5	CASSSGTSGYQETQYF	TGTGCCAGCAGTTCCGGGACTAGCGGGTACCAAGAGACCCAGTACTTC
-	-	TRBV27	TRBJ2-7	CASRVGASYEQYF	TGTGCCAGCAGGGTCGGGGCCTCCTACGAGCAGTACTTC
-	-	TRBV7-2	TRBJ2-5	CASSRKRGQETQYF	TGTGCCAGCAGCCGTAAAAGGGGCCAAGAGACCCAGTACTTC
-	-	TRBV18	TRBJ2-3	CASLRTVGDTQYF	TGTGCCAGCTTGAGGACAGTCGGAGATACGCAGTATTTT
-	-	TRBV6-5	TRBJ1-4	CASSRNRAQGEKLFF	TGTGCCAGCAGCCGTAACAGGGCCCAAGGGGAAAAACTGTTTTTT
medium-sized	TRBD2	TRBV30	TRBJ2-2	CARGPTSLNTGELFF	TGTGCCCGCGGACCGACTAGCCTAAACACCGGGGAGCTGTTTTTT
-	-	TRBV6-5	TRBJ2-1	CASLTSKKGHNEQFF	TGTGCCAGTTTGACAAGCAAGAAGGGGCACAATGAGCAGTTCTTC
-	-	TRBV11-2	TRBJ2-1	CASSSTRNNEQFF	TGTGCCAGCAGCTCTACTAGAAACAATGAGCAGTTCTTC
-	-	TRBV7-6	TRBJ2-5	CASSLLGVMGETQYF	TGTGCCAGCAGCTTATTGGGGGTGATGGGAGAGACCCAGTACTTC
medium-sized	-	TRBV11-1	TRBJ2-7	CASRLTPDSPYEQYF	TGTGCCAGCAGATTAACACCCGACAGTCCCTACGAGCAGTACTTC
-	-	TRBV28	TRBJ1-2	CASSSDRYGYTF	TGTGCCAGCAGTTCTGACAGGTACGGCTACACCTTC
few	-	TRBV7-7	TRBJ2-1	CASSISLDSYNEQFF	TGTGCTAGCAGCATAAGCCTGGATTCCTACAATGAGCAGTTCTTC
-	TRBD1	TRBV5-1	TRBJ1-1	CASSFLTGGTEAFF	TGCGCCAGCAGCTTTCTAACAGGGGGCACTGAAGCTTTCTTT
-	-	TRBV7-8	TRBJ1-5	CASSTSLGQPQHF	TGTGCCAGCAGCACTTCTCTGGGTCAGCCCCAGCATTTT
-	-	TRBV19	TRBJ2-2	CVSSIRPNTGELFF	TGTGTCAGTAGTATACGCCCGAACACCGGGGAGCTGTTTTTT
-	TRBD2	TRBV5-8	TRBJ2-1	CASSLVSGRANEQFF	TGTGCCAGCAGCTTGGTTAGCGGGAGAGCCAATGAGCAGTTCTTC
-	TRBD2	TRBV7-3	TRBJ2-2	CASSIESGRANTGELFF	TGTGCCAGCAGCATAGAAAGCGGGAGGGCGAACACCGGGGAGCTGTTTTTT
-	TRBD1	TRBV4-1	TRBJ2-7	CASSQEPNRGTYEQYF	TGCGCCAGCAGCCAAGAACCCAACAGGGGTACCTACGAGCAGTACTTC
-	TRBD2	TRBV4-1	TRBJ2-1	CASSPGGIGQFF	TGCGCCAGCAGCCCGGGGGGTATTGGGCAGTTCTTC
-	-	TRBV7-6	TRBJ2-3	CASSIAPPGTFTDTQYF	TGTGCCAGCAGCATAGCCCCCCCCGGGACGTTCACAGATACGCAGTATTTT
-	-	TRBV19	TRBJ2-7	CASTWRGDSSEQYF	TGTGCCAGTACCTGGAGAGGAGATTCTAGCGAGCAGTACTTC
few	-	TRBV7-9	TRBJ2-1	CASSLVLPGLEQFF	TGTGCCAGCAGCTTAGTGCTCCCCGGGCTGGAGCAGTTCTTC
-	-	TRBV11-2	TRBJ2-2	CASSLVTGELFF	TGTGCCAGCAGCTTAGTGACCGGGGAGCTGTTTTTT
-	-	TRBV6-5	TRBJ2-2	CASSWDGKNTGELFF	TGTGCCAGCAGTTGGGACGGGAAAAACACCGGGGAGCTGTTTTTT
-	-	TRBV28	TRBJ1-2	CASSPRSYGYTF	TGTGCCAGCAGTCCCCGGAGCTATGGCTACACCTTC
-	-	TRBV29-1	TRBJ2-1	CSVSRGSSYNEQFF	TGCAGCGTCTCGAGGGGGAGCTCCTACAATGAGCAGTTCTTC
few	TRBD2	TRBV11-2	TRBJ2-4	CASSSAGGAKNIQYF	TGTGCCAGCAGCTCGGCGGGAGGCGCCAAAAACATTCAGTACTTC
few	TRBD2	TRBV6-4	TRBJ2-1	CASSTTSGDSNEQFF	TGTGCCAGCAGTACGACTAGCGGGGACTCTAATGAGCAGTTCTTC
-	-	TRBV25-1	TRBJ1-1	CASTEGGAPLTEAFF	TGTGCCAGCACCGAGGGCGGGGCCCCTCTCACTGAAGCTTTCTTT
few	TRBD2	TRBV4-2	TRBJ2-4	CASSRELARLAKNIQYF	TGTGCCAGCAGCCGGGAACTAGCGAGGCTAGCCAAAAACATTCAGTACTTC
-	TRBD2	TRBV5-4	TRBJ2-7	CASSLLAGTYEQYF	TGTGCCAGCAGCTTGCTAGCGGGGACCTACGAGCAGTACTTC
-	TRBD2	TRBV5-1	TRBJ2-7	CASSWTSGSPGGSEQYF	TGCGCCAGCAGCTGGACTAGCGGCTCCCCGGGGGGATCCGAGCAGTACTTC
few	TRBD2	TRBV15	TRBJ2-5	CATSRGTEGSGKETQYF	TGTGCCACCAGCAGAGGGACCGAAGGAAGCGGGAAAGAGACCCAGTACTTC
-	-	TRBV11-2	TRBJ2-4	CASRGLGNIQYF	TGTGCCAGCAGGGGGCTGGGGAACATTCAGTACTTC
few	-	TRBV28	TRBJ1-2	CASSPRGAYGYTF	TGTGCCAGCAGTCCCCGGGGGGCCTATGGCTACACCTTC
-	-	TRBV30	TRBJ1-2	CAWTPGRVGGYGYTF	TGTGCCTGGACCCCGGGGAGGGTTGGCGGTTATGGCTACACCTTC
-	TRBD2	TRBV7-3	TRBJ2-3	CASSSGTSGKADTQYF	TGTGCCAGCAGCTCCGGGACTAGCGGGAAGGCAGATACGCAGTATTTT
-	-	TRBV6-5	TRBJ2-7	CASSRERRGGYEQYF	TGTGCCAGCAGTAGGGAACGGAGGGGGGGCTACGAGCAGTACTTC
-	TRBD1	TRBV29-1	TRBJ2-5	CSVPRQGVSETQYF	TGCAGCGTTCCAAGACAGGGCGTATCAGAGACCCAGTACTTC
-	-	TRBV4-1	TRBJ2-7	CASSQAPPLINEQYF	TGCGCCAGCAGCCAAGCCCCACCATTGATCAACGAGCAGTACTTC
few	-	TRBV18	TRBJ1-5	CASSPDSPGLSVQPQHF	TGTGCCAGCTCACCGGATAGTCCGGGGCTTTCCGTCCAGCCCCAGCATTTT
-	TRBD1	TRBV4-1	TRBJ1-5	CASSQGVDRGAAQPQHF	TGCGCCAGCAGCCAGGGGGTGGACAGGGGCGCAGCTCAGCCCCAGCATTTT
-	-	TRBV11-2	TRBJ2-3	CASSFWGADSTDTQYF	TGTGCCAGCAGCTTTTGGGGGGCAGACAGCACAGATACGCAGTATTTT
-	-	TRBV19	TRBJ1-4	CASSPGTAPEKLFF	TGTGCCAGTAGTCCCGGGACCGCCCCTGAAAAACTGTTTTTT
-	-	TRBV9	TRBJ1-1	CASSKTTGNTEAFF	TGTGCCAGCAGCAAGACGACCGGGAACACTGAAGCTTTCTTT
-	-	TRBV7-2	TRBJ2-5	CASSLGGSQETQYF	TGTGCCAGCAGCTTAGGAGGCTCTCAAGAGACCCAGTACTTC
medium-sized	-	TRBV7-2	TRBJ2-7	CASSPRDPTFEQYF	TGTGCCAGCAGTCCCCGGGACCCTACGTTCGAGCAGTACTTC